The 20 T cell receptor beta chains below were found in one sample sequenced in a study of blood T cell repertoires in COVID-19. The data were produced by immunoSEQ multiplex PCR, yet TCRdb's version contains in-frame clones alone and is incomplete. The top ten clones hold less than 8.5% of a sample with around 250,000 clones, around 83% of them seen once. Sequencing used PBMCs or T cells enriched from blood (not recorded which). These receptors were taken from a woman aged 50 to 60 who had been exposed to COVID-19.

As for this clone: Its ends do not fully match the called genes, so a read error is possible. This chain links TRBV10-3 with TRBJ2-2, with 7 bases lining up with TRBD2. CDR1 and CDR2 (germline): ENHRY, SYGVKD. This CDR3 comprises 14 residues. The CDR3 nucleotides read TGTGCCATCGGTGAGGGGAGGGGCACCGGGGAGCTGTTTTTT. As protein: CAIGEGRGTGELFF.

The rearrangement joins TRBV27 to TRBJ1-2; D may be TRBD1 (6 bases). In germline, CDR1 is MNHEY, CDR2 SMNVEV (reference sequence). The CDR3 runs to 13 residues. V was shortened by 3 bases and J by 5 bases, with 10 bases between the two germline ends. The CDR3 DNA reads TGTGCCAGCAGTTTCAGGGGAGAGTATGGCTACACCTTC. Translation gives CASSFRGEYGYTF.

The rearrangement uses TRBV12-5 and TRBJ2-3; TRBD2 matches 10 bases. The J segment lost 6 bases and the V segment lost 3 bases, leaving 0 bases of the junction unmatched. This CDR3 has 13 amino acids. Germline V lookup: CDR1 LGHNT, CDR2 FRNRAP. The CDR3 DNA follows: TGTGCTAGTGGTTTTAGCGGGGGGGATACGCAGTATTTT. Its protein product is CASGFSGGDTQYF.

For the CDR3, the DNA is TGTGCCAGCAGCGCGGGACTAGCGGGGGGGATGAACAATGAGCAGTTCTTC. Translated: CASSAGLAGGMNNEQFF. The chain recombines TRBV2 with TRBJ2-1; 16 bases map to TRBD2. This CDR3 region has 17 residues. CDR1 SNHLY and CDR2 FYNNEI come from the germline V gene. Germline trimming cut 6 bases from V and 5 bases from J; bases unmatched to any gene: 7.

This clone has only a few counts. The chain uses TRBV2 and TRBJ2-1, with D maybe TRBD1 (6 bases). There are 14 residues in the CDR3. Germline CDR1 reads SNHLY; CDR2 reads FYNNEI. V was clipped by 6 bases and J by 6 bases, with 15 bases between them. CDR3 amino acids: CASRGGPSRNEQFF. The DNA for the CDR3 is TGTGCCAGCAGAGGGGGACCTAGTCGCAATGAGCAGTTCTTC.

This clone was seen only a few times. This chain links TRBV6-2 or TRBV6-3 with TRBJ2-5; D might be TRBD2 (7 bases). The CDR3 runs to 14 residues. Trimming left V 5 bases short and J 2 bases short, with 12 bases between. Germline CDR1 is MNHEY and CDR2 is SVGEGT. The CDR3 DNA reads TGTGCCAGCAGTCAGGGGACTACACAAGAGACCCAGTACTTC. This encodes CASSQGTTQETQYF.

This rearrangement joins TRBV12-3 or TRBV12-4 to TRBJ1-2; D is uncertain. V was trimmed by 5 bases and J by 4 bases, leaving 11 bases between them. The CDR3 extends over 13 amino acids. CDR3 sequence: CASSPTAFYGYTF. CDR3 DNA sequence: TGTGCCAGCAGTCCAACAGCATTCTATGGCTACACCTTC.

A single count supports this clone. The chain links TRBV10-3 to TRBJ2-3; 11 bases are shared with TRBD1. The CDR3 runs 14 residues. V shed 6 bases, J shed 3 bases, and the junction held 2 bases outside the gene matches. The germline CDR1 and CDR2 sequences are ENHRY and SYGVKD. The CDR3: CAIRDRGRTDTQYF. As DNA, the CDR3 is TGTGCCATCAGGGACAGGGGGCGGACAGATACGCAGTATTTT.

This clone was counted between two and nine times. This chain links TRBV24-1 with TRBJ1-1; D call uncertain. There are 13 residues in the CDR3. CDR1 is KGHDR and CDR2 is SFDVKD in the germline V gene. V was cut by 4 bases and J by 7 bases, with 12 bases left in between. The CDR3 coding sequence is TGTGCCACCAGTGAGAGCCAAAGAAGTGAAGCTTTCTTT. Its translation: CATSESQRSEAFF.

In this sample, this clone turned up once. The chain carries TRBV6-5 and TRBJ1-1; 8 bases match TRBD1. Germline V gene lookup returns CDR1 MNHEY and CDR2 SVGAGI. This CDR3 region has 13 residues. The V gene end was trimmed by 7 bases and the J gene end by 6 bases; junction bases not matched to a gene: 7. CDR3: CASKDRAFSEAFF. The CDR3 DNA follows: TGTGCCAGCAAGGACAGGGCTTTCTCTGAAGCTTTCTTT.

The rearrangement links TRBV5-4 to TRBJ2-2, with D possibly matching TRBD2 (7 bases). V was shortened by 6 bases and J by 4 bases, with 19 bases between the two germline ends. Germline CDR1 SGHNT, CDR2 YYREEE (reference sequence). The CDR3 length is 16 residues. The CDR3 loop reads CASTPAGAESTGELFF. For the CDR3, the DNA is TGTGCCAGCACCCCTGCGGGGGCGGAGAGCACCGGGGAGCTGTTTTTT. The whole variable domain, filled in from reference TRBV5-4 and TRBJ2-2, reads ETGVTQSPTHLIKTRGQQVTLRCSSQSGHNTVSWYQQALGQGPQFIFQYYREEENGRGNFPPRFSGLQFPNYSSELNVNALELDDSALYLCASTPAGAESTGELFFGEGSRLTVL.

Written as DNA, the CDR3 is TGTGCCAGTAGTATCACAGGGGTACCCTACGAGCAGTACTTC. Translation: CASSITGVPYEQYF. The chain employs TRBV19 and TRBJ2-7, with 7 positions matching TRBD1. This CDR3 has 14 amino acids. Germline CDR1 reads LNHDA; CDR2 reads SQIVND (reference sequence). J lost 2 bases, V lost 3 bases, and 4 bases had no gene match.

This sequence joins TRBV18 and TRBJ2-1; TRBD1 might be the D (5 bases). Germline loops: CDR1 KGHSH, CDR2 LQKENI. The CDR3 totals 15 residues. V was shortened by 0 bases and J by 5 bases, with 11 bases between the two germline ends. CDR3 coding DNA: TGTGCCAGCTCACCACCGGCAGGCAGGGACAATGAGCAGTTCTTC. Residues: CASSPPAGRDNEQFF.

The chain combines TRBV5-8 with TRBJ1-3; D may be TRBD1 (6 bases). CDR3 size: 16 residues. Per germline, CDR1 SGHTS and CDR2 YDEGEE. The V and J ends lost 4 bases and 1 base respectively, with 15 bases between them. The CDR3 loop reads CASSHGQTSSGNTIYF. For the CDR3, the DNA is TGTGCCAGCAGCCACGGACAGACCTCTTCTGGAAACACCATATATTTT.

Only a few counts were recorded for this clone. The chain employs TRBV7-6 and TRBJ1-6; 8 bases map to TRBD1. Trimming cost V 0 bases and J 9 bases; bases outside gene matches: 4. The CDR3 sequence is 15 residues long. Germline V gene lookup returns CDR1 SGHVS and CDR2 FNYEAQ. The CDR3 spells CASSLASGGGSPLHF. CDR3 DNA: TGTGCCAGCAGCTTAGCCTCAGGGGGCGGTTCACCCCTCCACTTT.

The chain combines TRBV4-1 with TRBJ1-3; D remains ambiguous. Trimming removed 1 base from V and 7 bases from J, with 14 bases in between. Germline V CDR1 and CDR2: MGHRA, YSYEKL. This CDR3 is built from 15 residues. The chain's CDR3 is CASSQAEGLGNTIYF. The CDR3, as DNA: TGCGCCAGCAGCCAAGCGGAGGGATTGGGGAACACCATATATTTT.

The chain joins TRBV3-1 (or the pseudogene TRBV3-2) to TRBJ1-1; TRBD1 might be the D (6 bases). With 4 bases removed from V and 1 base from J, the gap between germline ends came to 19 bases. Germline CDR1 and CDR2: LGHDT and YNNKEL (reference sequence). The CDR3 sequence is 17 residues long. The CDR3 loop is CASSRGHNLPRNTEAFF. The CDR3 nucleotides are TGTGCCAGCAGCCGGGGACACAACCTCCCCCGGAACACTGAAGCTTTCTTT.

The rearrangement joins TRBV19 to TRBJ1-1, with D unresolved. Germline CDR1 is LNHDA and CDR2 is SQIVND (reference sequence). The V end lost 10 bases, the J end lost 7 bases, and 10 bases lay between the germline ends. The length of the CDR3 is 10 residues. CDR3 DNA sequence: TGTGCCACCTTCCGGGATGAAGCTTTCTTT. It yields the protein CATFRDEAFF.

This clone was seen a few times. CDR3 sequence reads: CASSSSNTEAFF. DNA for the CDR3: TGTGCCAGCAGTTCCTCGAACACTGAAGCTTTCTTT. This chain uses TRBV12-3 or TRBV12-4 with TRBJ1-1; D is ambiguous. Trimming pared 4 bases from V and 1 base from J, leaving 4 bases between. The CDR3 covers 12 residues.

The chain combines TRBV18 with TRBJ2-6; 7 bases fit TRBD1. Trimming took 3 bases from V and 2 from J; bases not matched to a gene: 7. This CDR3 spans 17 amino acids. CDR1 is KGHSH and CDR2 is LQKENI in the germline V gene. CDR3 amino acids: CASSPRTGDAGANVLTF. Written as DNA, the CDR3 is TGTGCCAGCTCACCTAGAACAGGGGACGCTGGGGCCAACGTCCTGACTTTC.